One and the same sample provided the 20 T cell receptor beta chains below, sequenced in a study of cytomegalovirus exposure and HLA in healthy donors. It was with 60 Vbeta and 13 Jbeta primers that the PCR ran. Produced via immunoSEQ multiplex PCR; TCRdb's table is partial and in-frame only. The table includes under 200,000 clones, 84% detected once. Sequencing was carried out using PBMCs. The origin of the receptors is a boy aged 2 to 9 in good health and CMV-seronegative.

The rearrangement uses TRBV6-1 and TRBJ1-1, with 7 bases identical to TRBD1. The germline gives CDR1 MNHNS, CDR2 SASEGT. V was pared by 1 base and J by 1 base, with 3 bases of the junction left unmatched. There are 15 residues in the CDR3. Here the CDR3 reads CASSEDGQENTEAFF. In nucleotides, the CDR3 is TGTGCCAGCAGTGAAGACGGACAGGAGAACACTGAAGCTTTCTTT.

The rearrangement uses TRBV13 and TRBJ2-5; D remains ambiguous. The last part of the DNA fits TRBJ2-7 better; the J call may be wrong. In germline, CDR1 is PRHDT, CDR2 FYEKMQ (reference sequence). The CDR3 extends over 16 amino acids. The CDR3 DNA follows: TGTGCCAGCAGCTTAGGCCCAGACTCGAGCTCCTACGAGCAGTACTTC. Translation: CASSLGPDSSSYEQYF.

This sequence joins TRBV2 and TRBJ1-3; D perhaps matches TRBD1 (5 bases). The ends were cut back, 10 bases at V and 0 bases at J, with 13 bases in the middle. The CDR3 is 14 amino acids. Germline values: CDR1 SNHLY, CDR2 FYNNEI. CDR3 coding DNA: TGTGCCATCACTCCGACAGACTCTGGAAACACCATATATTTT. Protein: CAITPTDSGNTIYF.

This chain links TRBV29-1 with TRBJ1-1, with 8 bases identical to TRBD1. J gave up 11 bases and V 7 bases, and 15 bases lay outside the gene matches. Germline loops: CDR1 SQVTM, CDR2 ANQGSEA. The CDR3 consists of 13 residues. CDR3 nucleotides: TGCAGCGCCAGGACAGGGACTATACTGGAGGCTTTCTTT. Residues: CSARTGTILEAFF.

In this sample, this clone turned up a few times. CDR3: CASSLGRDRNEQFF. DNA for the CDR3: TGCGCCAGCAGCTTGGGGAGGGATCGCAATGAGCAGTTCTTC. The chain recombines TRBV5-1 with TRBJ2-1; a possible D gene is TRBD2 (6 bases). V lost 0 bases and J lost 6, with 10 bases in between. From germline, CDR1 is SGHRS and CDR2 YFSETQ. This CDR3 region has 14 residues. The full variable domain, its missing parts supplied by reference TRBV5-1 and TRBJ2-1, is KAGVTQTPRYLIKTRGQQVTLSCSPISGHRSVSWYQQTPGQGLQFLFEYFSETQRNKGNFPGRFSGRQFSNSRSEMNVSTLELGDSALYLCASSLGRDRNEQFFGPGTRLTVL.

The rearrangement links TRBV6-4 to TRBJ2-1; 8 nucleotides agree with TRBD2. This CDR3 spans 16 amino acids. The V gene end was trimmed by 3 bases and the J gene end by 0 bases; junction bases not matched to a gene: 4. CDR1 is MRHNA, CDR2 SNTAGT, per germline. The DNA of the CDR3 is TGTGCCAGCAGTGAAACTAGCGGTCCCTCCTACAATGAGCAGTTCTTC. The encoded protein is CASSETSGPSYNEQFF.

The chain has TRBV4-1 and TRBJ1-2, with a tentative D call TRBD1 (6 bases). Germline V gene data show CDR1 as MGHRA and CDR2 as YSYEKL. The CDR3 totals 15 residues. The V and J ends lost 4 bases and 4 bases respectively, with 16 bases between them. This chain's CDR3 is CASSRQIQGPYGYTF. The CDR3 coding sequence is TGCGCCAGCAGCCGGCAGATACAGGGACCCTATGGCTACACCTTC.

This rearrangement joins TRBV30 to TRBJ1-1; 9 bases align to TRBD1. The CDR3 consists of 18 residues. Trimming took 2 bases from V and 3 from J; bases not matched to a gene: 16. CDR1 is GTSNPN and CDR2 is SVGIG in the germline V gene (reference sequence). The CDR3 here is CAWSKGVWDREYDTEAFF. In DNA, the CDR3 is TGTGCCTGGAGTAAGGGGGTTTGGGACAGGGAATACGACACTGAAGCTTTCTTT.

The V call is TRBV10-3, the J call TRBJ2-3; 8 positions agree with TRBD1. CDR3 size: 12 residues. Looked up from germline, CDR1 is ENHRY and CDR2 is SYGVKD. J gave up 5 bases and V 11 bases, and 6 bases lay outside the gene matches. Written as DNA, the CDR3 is TGTGCCGGCGGACAGGGAAAAGATACGCAGTATTTT. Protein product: CAGGQGKDTQYF.

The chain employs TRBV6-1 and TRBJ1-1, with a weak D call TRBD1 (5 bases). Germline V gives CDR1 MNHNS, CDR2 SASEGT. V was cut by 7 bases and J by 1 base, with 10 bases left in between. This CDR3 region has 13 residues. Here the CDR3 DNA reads TGTGCCAGCATAGGGGATTGGAACACTGAAGCTTTCTTT. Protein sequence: CASIGDWNTEAFF.

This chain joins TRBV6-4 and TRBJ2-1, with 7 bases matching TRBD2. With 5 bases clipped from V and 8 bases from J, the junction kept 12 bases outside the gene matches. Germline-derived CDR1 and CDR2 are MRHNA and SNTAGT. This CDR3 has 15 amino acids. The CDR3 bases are TGTGCCAGCAGTCCCTTGGCGGGAGTTAACGATGAGCAGTTCTTC. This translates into CASSPLAGVNDEQFF.

CDR3 in amino acids: CASSSHVARGNQPQHF. The CDR3 nucleotides read TGTGCCAGCAGCTCCCACGTGGCCCGGGGGAATCAGCCCCAGCATTTT. The V and J genes are TRBV5-6 and TRBJ1-5; possibly TRBD1 for D (5 bases). The V end was cut by 3 bases, the J end by 4 bases, with 17 bases between. Germline V gives CDR1 SGHDT, CDR2 YYEEEE. The CDR3 consists of 16 residues. The whole variable domain, remainder taken from reference TRBV5-6 and TRBJ1-5, is DAGVTQSPTHLIKTRGQQVTLRCSPKSGHDTVSWYQQALGQGPQFIFQYYEEEERQRGNFPDRFSGHQFPNYSSELNVNALLLGDSALYLCASSSHVARGNQPQHFGDGTRLSIL.

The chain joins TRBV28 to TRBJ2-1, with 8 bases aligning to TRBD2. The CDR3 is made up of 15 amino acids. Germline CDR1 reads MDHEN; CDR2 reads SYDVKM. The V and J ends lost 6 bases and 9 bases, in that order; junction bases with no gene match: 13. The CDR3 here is CASSSPGTRGVEQFF. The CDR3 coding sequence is TGTGCCAGCAGCTCCCCCGGGACTAGGGGGGTTGAGCAGTTCTTC.

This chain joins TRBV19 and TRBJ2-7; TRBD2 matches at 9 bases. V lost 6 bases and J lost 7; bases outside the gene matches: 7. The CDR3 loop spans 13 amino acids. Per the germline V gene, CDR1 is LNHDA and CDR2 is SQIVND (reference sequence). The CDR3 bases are TGTGCCAGTAGCAATAGCGGGAGCTATGAGCAGTACTTC. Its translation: CASSNSGSYEQYF.

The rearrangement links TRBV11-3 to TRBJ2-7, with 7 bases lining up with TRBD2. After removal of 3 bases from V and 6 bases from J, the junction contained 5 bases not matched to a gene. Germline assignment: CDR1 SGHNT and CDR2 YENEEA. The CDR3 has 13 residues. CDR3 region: CASSLGGRREQYF. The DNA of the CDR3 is TGTGCCAGCAGCTTGGGGGGGAGACGCGAGCAGTACTTC.

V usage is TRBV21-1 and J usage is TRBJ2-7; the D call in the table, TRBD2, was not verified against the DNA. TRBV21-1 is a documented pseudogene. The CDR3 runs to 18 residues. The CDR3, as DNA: TGTGCCAGCAGCATAGTCCTAGCGGGAGGCCCTTCCTCCTACGAGCAGTACTTC. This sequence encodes CASSIVLAGGPSSYEQYF.

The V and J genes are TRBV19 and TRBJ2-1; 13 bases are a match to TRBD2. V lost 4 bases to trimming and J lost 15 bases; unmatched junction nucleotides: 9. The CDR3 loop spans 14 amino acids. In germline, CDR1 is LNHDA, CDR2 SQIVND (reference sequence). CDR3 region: CASSTSGLAGVPFF. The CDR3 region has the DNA TGTGCCAGTAGTACCTCAGGACTAGCGGGAGTACCGTTCTTC.

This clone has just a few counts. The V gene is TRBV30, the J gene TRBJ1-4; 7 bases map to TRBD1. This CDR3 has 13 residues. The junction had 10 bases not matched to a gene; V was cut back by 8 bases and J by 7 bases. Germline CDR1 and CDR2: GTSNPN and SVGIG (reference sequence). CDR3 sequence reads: CATYRGTGEKLFF. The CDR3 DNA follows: TGTGCCACATACAGGGGCACAGGTGAAAAACTGTTTTTT.

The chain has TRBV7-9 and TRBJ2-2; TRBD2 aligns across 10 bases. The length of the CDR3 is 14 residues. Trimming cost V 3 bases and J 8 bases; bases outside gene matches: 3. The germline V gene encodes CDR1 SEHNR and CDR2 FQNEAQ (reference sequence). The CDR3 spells CASSLLAGAGELFF. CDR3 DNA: TGTGCCAGCAGCTTGCTAGCGGGAGCGGGGGAGCTGTTTTTT. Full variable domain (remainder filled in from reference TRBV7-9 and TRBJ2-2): DTGVSQNPRHKITKRGQNVTFRCDPISEHNRLYWYRQTLGQGPEFLTYFQNEAQLEKSRLLSDRFSAERPKGSFSTLEIQRTEQGDSAMYLCASSLLAGAGELFFGEGSRLTVL.

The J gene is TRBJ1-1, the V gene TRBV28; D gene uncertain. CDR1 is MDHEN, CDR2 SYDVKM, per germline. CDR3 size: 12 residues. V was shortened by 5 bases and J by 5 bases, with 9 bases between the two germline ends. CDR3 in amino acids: CASSPSGTEAFF. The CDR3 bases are TGTGCCAGCAGTCCTTCGGGGACTGAAGCTTTCTTT.